Following are 26 T cell receptor beta chains from one sample sequenced in a study of blood T cell repertoires in COVID-19. Method: immunoSEQ multiplex PCR; TCRdb's copy keeps in-frame clones and lacks some. The sample includes around 320,000 clones, under 90% of them seen just once. Sample: peripheral blood. The receptor source for this set is a woman aged 30 to 39 with COVID-19, enrolled during active disease.

V and J are TRBV28 and TRBJ1-1; 10 bases are shared with TRBD1. The CDR3 runs 16 residues. Germline CDR1 and CDR2: MDHEN and SYDVKM. J was trimmed by 8 bases and V by 1 base; bases with no gene match: 10. The CDR3 DNA reads TGTGCCAGCAGTTTATCCTTCTTTGACAGGGGGCGAGAAGCTTTCTTT. Protein: CASSLSFFDRGREAFF.

The V call is TRBV2, the J call TRBJ2-7, with 9 bases fitting TRBD1. The CDR3 has 15 residues. The V and J ends lost 6 bases and 5 bases, in that order; junction bases with no gene match: 11. Germline CDR1 reads SNHLY; CDR2 reads FYNNEI. The CDR3 sequence: CASSGVWTGADEQYF. The CDR3 DNA sequence: TGTGCCAGCAGCGGAGTTTGGACAGGGGCGGACGAGCAGTACTTC.

This chain uses TRBV5-1 with TRBJ2-3, with D hard to call. The CDR3 spans 15 residues. Germline loops: CDR1 SGHRS, CDR2 YFSETQ. V was clipped by 3 bases and J by 1 base, with 12 bases between them. DNA for the CDR3: TGCGCCAGCAGCTCCCCGTCCACTCGCACAGATACGCAGTATTTT. Its translation: CASSSPSTRTDTQYF.

This clone was found once. The chain uses TRBV18 and TRBJ2-3, with 7 bases that match TRBD1. V shed 3 bases and J 2 bases; nucleotides not matched to a gene: 5. The CDR3 has 15 residues. Germline V gives CDR1 KGHSH, CDR2 LQKENI. The CDR3 here is CASSPPTGFTDTQYF. CDR3 coding DNA: TGTGCCAGCTCACCCCCGACAGGGTTCACAGATACGCAGTATTTT.

The chain recombines TRBV18 with TRBJ1-1; no clear D gene. Trimming pared 1 base from V and 11 bases from J, leaving 11 bases between. The V gene's germline CDR1 is KGHSH and CDR2 LQKENI. This CDR3 is built from 12 residues. CDR3 nucleotides: TGTGCCAGCTCACCACGTCCCGGGAGGGCTTTCTTT. Amino acids: CASSPRPGRAFF.

The chain recombines TRBV5-4 with TRBJ1-1; TRBD1 matches at 9 bases. Looked up from germline, CDR1 is SGHNT and CDR2 is YYREEE (reference sequence). The J segment lost 5 bases and the V segment lost 4 bases, leaving 9 bases of the junction unmatched. The CDR3 loop spans 15 amino acids. This CDR3 reads CASSRGGQGGTEAFF. CDR3 DNA sequence: TGTGCCAGCAGCCGAGGGGGACAGGGTGGAACTGAAGCTTTCTTT.

V usage is TRBV6-5 and J usage is TRBJ2-1, with 9 bases fitting TRBD2. In germline, CDR1 is MNHEY, CDR2 SVGAGI. This CDR3 region has 16 residues. J gave up 8 bases and V 0 bases, and 8 bases lay outside the gene matches. CDR3 sequence: CASSYSASGVGHEQFF. CDR3 nucleotide sequence: TGTGCCAGCAGTTACTCGGCTAGCGGGGTGGGGCATGAGCAGTTCTTC.

The chain combines TRBV11-3 with TRBJ2-3; D call uncertain. This CDR3 is built from 14 residues. V lost 4 bases to trimming and J lost 1 base, with 9 bases between them. CDR1 is SGHNT and CDR2 is YENEEA in the germline V gene. Here the CDR3 reads CASSSGRGTDTQYF. CDR3 bases: TGTGCCAGCAGCTCCGGCCGGGGCACAGATACGCAGTATTTT.

The J gene is TRBJ1-2, the V gene TRBV12-3 or TRBV12-4; a weak D match, TRBD1 (5 bases). This CDR3 has 12 amino acids. Trimming removed 2 bases from V and 8 bases from J, with 9 bases in between. CDR3 region: CASSLWGEGYTF. In nucleotides, the CDR3 is TGTGCCAGCAGTTTATGGGGGGAAGGCTACACCTTC.

The J gene is TRBJ2-1, the V gene TRBV13; 12 bases match TRBD2. The CDR3 sequence is 16 residues long. Germline V CDR1 and CDR2: PRHDT, FYEKMQ (reference sequence). V shed 0 bases, J shed 3 bases, and the junction held 0 bases outside the gene matches. CDR3 residues: CASSLGLAGGYNEQFF. CDR3 coding DNA: TGTGCCAGCAGCTTAGGACTAGCGGGGGGCTACAATGAGCAGTTCTTC. The whole variable domain, filled in from reference TRBV13 and TRBJ2-1, reads AAGVIQSPRHLIKEKRETATLKCYPIPRHDTVYWYQQGPGQDPQFLISFYEKMQSDKGSIPDRFSAQQFSDYHSELNMSSLELGDSALYFCASSLGLAGGYNEQFFGPGTRLTVL.

This clone appeared a few times. The rearrangement joins TRBV6-5 to TRBJ1-6; D unresolved. Germline V gives CDR1 MNHEY, CDR2 SVGAGI. The V end lost 8 bases, the J end lost 10 bases, and 15 bases lay between the germline ends. CDR3 length equals 13 residues. This CDR3 is CASGERENSPLHF. The CDR3 DNA is TGTGCCAGCGGGGAGAGGGAAAACTCACCCCTCCACTTT.

This clone has only a few counts. V usage is TRBV10-3 and J usage is TRBJ1-6, with 7 bases identical to TRBD1. CDR3 size: 14 residues. The V gene's germline CDR1 is ENHRY and CDR2 SYGVKD. With 4 bases clipped from V and 7 bases from J, the junction kept 4 bases outside the gene matches. In nucleotides, the CDR3 is TGTGCCATCAGTGGACAGGGAAACAATTCACCCCTCCACTTT. It specifies CAISGQGNNSPLHF.

The V and J genes are TRBV28 and TRBJ1-2; a possible D gene is TRBD1 (5 bases). Trimming took 1 base from V and 6 from J, leaving 12 bases between them. Germline assignment: CDR1 MDHEN and CDR2 SYDVKM. This CDR3 comprises 14 residues. Here the CDR3 reads CASSLFGGSNGYTF. In nucleotides, the CDR3 is TGTGCCAGCAGTTTATTCGGGGGGAGCAATGGCTACACCTTC.

This chain uses TRBV21-1 with TRBJ1-3. TRBV21-1 is noted as a pseudogene. The CDR3 has 18 residues. The CDR3 reads CASSKECGGTRQGNTIYF. DNA of the CDR3: TGTGCCAGCAGCAAAGAGTGCGGGGGAACGCGCCAGGGAAACACCATATATTTT.

The chain carries TRBV6-1 and TRBJ1-2; D is uncertain. This CDR3 comprises 14 residues. Germline CDR1 is MNHNS and CDR2 is SASEGT. Trimming left V 1 base short and J 4 bases short, with 10 bases between. The CDR3 loop is CASSEVGRPYGYTF. CDR3 nucleotide sequence: TGTGCCAGCAGTGAAGTTGGCCGTCCCTATGGCTACACCTTC.

This chain uses TRBV10-1 with TRBJ1-1; D possibly corresponds to TRBD1 (5 bases). The CDR3 extends over 14 amino acids. The V end was cut by 9 bases, the J end by 0 bases, with 14 bases between. Germline V CDR1 and CDR2: WNHNN, SYGVQD (reference sequence). CDR3 protein: CASATEPMNTEAFF. Here the CDR3 DNA reads TGCGCCAGTGCGACAGAACCAATGAACACTGAAGCTTTCTTT.

The chain is built from TRBV6-4 and TRBJ2-1; D possibly corresponds to TRBD1 (6 bases). CDR1 and CDR2 (germline): MRHNA, SNTAGT. The length of the CDR3 is 13 residues. V was pared by 4 bases and J by 5 bases, with 9 bases between. Here the CDR3 reads CASSAGTNNEQFF. The DNA of the CDR3 is TGTGCCAGCAGTGCCGGGACAAACAATGAGCAGTTCTTC.

In DNA form, the CDR3 reads TGTGCCAGCAGTGTAGTGACAGATACGCAGTATTTT. Residues: CASSVVTDTQYF. V is TRBV6-6 and J is TRBJ2-3; D is unclear. V lost 5 bases to trimming and J lost 3 bases, with 6 bases between them. The CDR3 covers 12 residues. Germline V CDR1 and CDR2: MNHNY, SVGAGI (reference sequence).

In regard to this clone: This sample also contains other DNA sequences that code for the same CDR3. The chain employs TRBV11-2 and TRBJ2-1, with 9 bases lining up with TRBD2. J was trimmed by 0 bases and V by 5 bases; bases with no gene match: 5. Germline V gene sequence: CDR1 SGHAT, CDR2 FQNNGV. This CDR3 spans 16 amino acids. CDR3 sequence: CASSLSGGSSYNEQFF. For the CDR3, the DNA is TGTGCCAGCAGCCTTAGCGGGGGAAGCTCCTACAATGAGCAGTTCTTC.

The gene calls are TRBV6-5 and TRBJ1-1, with D tentatively TRBD1 (5 bases). The germline V and J ends were trimmed by 6 bases and 3 bases, with 11 bases remaining between them. Germline V gives CDR1 MNHEY, CDR2 SVGAGI. The CDR3 contains 13 residues. CDR3 amino acids: CASRYAGYTEAFF. As DNA, the CDR3 is TGTGCCAGCAGGTACGCAGGGTACACTGAAGCTTTCTTT.

The rearrangement joins TRBV10-3 to TRBJ1-5, with 8 bases identical to TRBD1. J was trimmed by 6 bases and V by 6 bases; bases with no gene match: 4. The CDR3 has 13 residues. Germline lookup yields CDR1 ENHRY and CDR2 SYGVKD. DNA for the CDR3: TGTGCCATCAGGGACAGGGAGAGTCAGCCCCAGCATTTT. This sequence encodes CAIRDRESQPQHF.

The J gene is TRBJ2-1, the V gene TRBV11-2; the match to TRBD1 covers 8 bases. Germline V gene lookup returns CDR1 SGHAT and CDR2 FQNNGV. The CDR3 contains 15 residues. J gave up 2 bases and V 4 bases, and 4 bases lay outside the gene matches. The CDR3 DNA sequence: TGTGCCAGCAGCTGGGGACAGGCTACCTACAATGAGCAGTTCTTC. It encodes CASSWGQATYNEQFF.

V usage is TRBV3-1 (or the pseudogene TRBV3-2) and J usage is TRBJ2-5; a weak D match, TRBD2 (5 bases). Germline values: CDR1 LGHDT, CDR2 YNNKEL (reference sequence). V was shortened by 1 base and J by 9 bases, with 15 bases between the two germline ends. CDR3 size: 14 residues. CDR3 protein: CASSQGGAPPAQYF. CDR3 nucleotide sequence: TGTGCCAGCAGCCAAGGGGGAGCACCCCCCGCCCAGTACTTC.

The chain links TRBV18 to TRBJ2-3, with TRBD2 matching 8 bases. The CDR3 spans 18 residues. The V gene end was trimmed by 6 bases and the J gene end by 0 bases; junction bases not matched to a gene: 14. Germline CDR1 and CDR2: KGHSH and LQKENI. As DNA, the CDR3 is TGTGCCAGCTCCTCCCTCCGCAGCGGGGGTGCTAGCACAGATACGCAGTATTTT. This sequence encodes CASSSLRSGGASTDTQYF.

The chain couples TRBV18 to TRBJ1-5, with D perhaps TRBD1 (5 bases). Trimming stripped 3 bases from V and 0 bases from J, with 30 bases between. Germline CDR1 and CDR2: KGHSH and LQKENI. The CDR3 runs to 22 residues. This CDR3 is CASSPFMTANLAILYSNQPQHF. Here the CDR3 DNA reads TGTGCCAGCTCACCCTTCATGACAGCAAACCTCGCAATTCTTTATAGCAATCAGCCCCAGCATTTT.

This clone was seen a few times. V is TRBV19 and J is TRBJ1-5; no clear D. The CDR3 is 13 amino acids. V dropped 4 bases and J dropped 7 bases, with 11 bases sitting between them. The V gene's germline CDR1 is LNHDA and CDR2 SQIVND (reference sequence). The CDR3 DNA follows: TGTGCCAGTAGTACCCAGGTAGTGCAGCCCCAGCATTTT. Encoded protein: CASSTQVVQPQHF.